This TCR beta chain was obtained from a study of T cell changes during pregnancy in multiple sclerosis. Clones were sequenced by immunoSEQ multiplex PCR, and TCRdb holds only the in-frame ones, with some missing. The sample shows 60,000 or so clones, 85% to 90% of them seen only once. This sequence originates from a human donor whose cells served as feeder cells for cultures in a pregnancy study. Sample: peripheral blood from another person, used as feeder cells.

The CDR3 is CASGQANIQYF. CDR3 sequence (DNA): TGTGCCAGCGGACAGGCAAACATTCAGTACTTC. This chain connects TRBV6-5 to TRBJ2-4; 7 bases are shared with TRBD1. The CDR3 loop spans 11 amino acids. The V segment lost 8 bases and the J segment 6 bases; nucleotides outside the gene matches: 1. Germline loops: CDR1 MNHEY, CDR2 SVGAGI.